This paragraph covers one TCR beta chain sequence. These data are taken from a study of blood T cell repertoires in COVID-19. Study-level information: Samples representing acute and convalescent COVID-19 were sourced from the United States, Italy and Spain. Nucleic acid was either cDNA or gDNA, and it came from T cells, B-cell-depleted T cells, or PBMCs.

The CDR3 length is 14 residues. Trimming removed 4 bases from V and 5 bases from J, with 14 bases in between. Germline loops: CDR1 LNHDA, CDR2 SQIVND (reference sequence). Original methodology: From reference gene primer amplification, estimates of nucleated cell counts were derived. Using immunoSEQ multiplex PCR, the repertoire was profiled, and TCRdb retains in-frame clones only, with some absent. The DNA gave D and trimming, while V, J and clone size come from that table. The table has 85,000 to 95,000 clones, 86% seen once. The rearrangement links TRBV19 to TRBJ1-2; weak D call: TRBD1 (6 bases). Sequenced input: peripheral blood. This sequence originates from a human donor in a cohort sampled during active COVID-19. This CDR3 is CASSNRATGYGYTF. The CDR3 coding sequence is TGTGCCAGTAGTAACAGGGCCACTGGGTATGGCTACACCTTC.